This entry describes one T cell receptor (beta chain). CDR3 length: 21 residues. V gave up 7 bases and J gave up 6 bases; unmatched junction bases: 29. Germline CDR1 SQVTM, CDR2 ANQGSEA. These data belong to a study of blood T cells in healthy people across ages. Using a J-beta primer mix together with a sample-barcoded 5' primer, a second PCR was run for roughly 7 to 12 cycles. Paired-end reads containing CDR3 totaled no fewer than 2.5 million for each sample. TCRdb used MiXCR to reprocess the 5' RACE reads, holding one entry per CDR3 protein. The sample includes 920,000 or so distinct CDR3 sequences, roughly 45% of them seen just once.

This TCR was recovered from a woman aged 55-69 years in good health. Source material: blood. The rearrangement links TRBV29-1 to TRBJ2-1, with 11 bases that match TRBD2. CDR3 residues: CSAQGAYRGLAGGVPFNEQFF. The CDR3 DNA reads as TGCAGCGCTCAGGGGGCCTACAGGGGGCTAGCGGGAGGCGTACCATTCAATGAGCAGTTCTTC.